This TCR beta chain was identified in a study of T cells after posttransplantation cyclophosphamide. The study, taken as a whole, reports: Skin or GI-infiltrating T cells shared few TRB sequences with blood.

The CDR3 has 16 amino acids. With 6 bases clipped from V and 4 bases from J, the junction kept 11 bases outside the gene matches. The germline V gene has CDR1 SGHVS and CDR2 FQNEAQ. This clone was seen at least ten times. Its antigen is still unknown. Method: immunoSEQ multiplex PCR; TCRdb's copy keeps in-frame clones and lacks some. Sampling found around 10,000 clones, none seen once. Treatment was busulfan-fludarabine conditioning, a marrow graft, and cyclophosphamide on days +3 and +4. This specimen consisted of PBMCs, obtained after allogeneic stem cell transplant with posttransplant cyclophosphamide. The TCR comes from a female patient aged 40-50 years who received an allogeneic stem cell transplant from a related donor, was CMV-positive, and had no GVHD. Some T cells may arise from the graft donor. The chain recombines TRBV7-8 with TRBJ1-3; 8 nucleotides line up with TRBD1. CDR3 sequence reads: CASRKQGGFLGNTIYF. The DNA of the CDR3 is TGTGCCAGCAGAAAACAGGGGGGATTTCTCGGAAACACCATATATTTT.